This T cell receptor (beta chain) appears in the sequencing data of a study of T-cell reconstitution after alpha-beta-depleted transplantation in children. Germline lookup yields CDR1 ENHRY and CDR2 SYGVKD. This CDR3 contains 13 residues. The study, taken as a whole, reports: T-cell counts and diversity were attributed mostly to newly produced T cells one year after transplant.

As to this clonotype: Antigen: not known. A junction boundary mismatches the germline segment, possibly from a read error.

Library preparation (for TCRbeta) was performed with unique molecular identifiers. TCRdb reprocessed the PCR reads via MiXCR and lists one record per CDR3 protein. This sample has just over 950,000 distinct CDR3 sequences, with around 30% found just once. The chain uses TRBV10-3 and TRBJ2-2; D perhaps matches TRBD2 (5 bases). The TCR was taken from a boy younger than two who had a stem cell transplant for SCID, so the T cells may come from the graft donor. This specimen consisted of PBMCs, mostly from graft donor cells, obtained 360 days after TCRalphabeta/CD19-depleted stem cell transplant. DNA of the CDR3: TGTGCCATCAGACCGAGCTGGACCGGGGTGCTGTTTTTT. Residues: CAIRPSWTGVLFF.